The clone carrying this T cell receptor (beta chain) has ten or more counts. Its target is not known. The data originate from a study of T cells in Graves' hyperthyroidism and ophthalmopathy. After removal of 5 bases from V and 2 bases from J, the junction contained 6 bases not matched to a gene. Germline assignment: CDR1 MNHNS and CDR2 SASEGT. This CDR3 is 14 amino acids long. Study-level points and caveats: Most expanded thyroid clonotypes above 0.001 also appeared in blood.

There were TCR beta CDR3 regions amplified from RNA transcripts. In the first-round RT-PCR of the TCR CDR3, the HTBI primer set was used. Each CDR3 protein gets one entry after TCRdb re-called the multiplex PCR reads with MiXCR. Here the sample spans roughly 700,000 distinct CDR3 sequences, 17% being singletons. Investigators excluded patients with uncontrolled infection, other autoimmune disease, pregnancy or lactation. The rearrangement links TRBV6-1 to TRBJ2-7, with 7 bases fitting TRBD2. The receptor comes from a man between 45 and 60 years old with Graves' hyperthyroidism. Sequencing input: blood. The CDR3, as DNA: TGTGCCAGCAGTCAACTAGCGCCAACCTACGAGCAGTACTTC. This translates into CASSQLAPTYEQYF.